This entry is about one T cell receptor (beta chain). Its antigen remains unidentified. This specimen comes from a study of T cells expressing NK-cell markers. Study overall: Sequencing of TCR beta repertoires drew on sorted CD3+CD56+NKG2C+, CD3+CD56+NKG2C- and CD3+CD56-NKG2C+ T cells. Out of eight donors sequenced, seven tested HCMV-seropositive and the remaining one seronegative.

TCRdb reprocessed the 5' RACE reads, with one entry per CDR3 protein and no DNA. The sample table includes roughly 170,000 distinct CDR3 sequences. The CDR3 is 15 residues long. Per the germline V gene, CDR1 is SGDLS and CDR2 is YYNGEE. Study-wide results and limits: The dominant NKG2C+ clonotypes represented about 1.0-7.5% of CD8+ T cells in several donors.

This chain uses TRBV9 with TRBJ1-6; TCRdb proposes TRBD1, but this gene call is untestable without DNA. Sequenced sample: blood T cells: a sorted CD56 or NKG2C T cell subset, CD4+ or CD8+ T cells, or bulk PBMC T cells (not recorded which). This receptor was taken from a woman aged 18 to 75 in good health. This chain's CDR3 is CASSVEEQGVSPLHF.